Listed below are T cell receptor beta chains from one sample, sequenced in a study of T-cell memory formation after mild COVID-19. TCRdb ran MiXCR on the 5' RACE reads and lists one entry per CDR3 protein. The sample carries hundreds of thousands of distinct CDR3 sequences, about a sixth recorded once. The sample taken for sequencing was PBMCs or a T cell subset sorted from them (not recorded which). These receptors were taken from a man aged 18 to 35 who had mild COVID-19 (a few samples of this study predate the infection). Cell type and time point are not known. CDR3s include the opening cysteine and the closing phenylalanine or tryptophan. Fields, in order: D gene, V gene, clone size, J gene, CDR3 protein, CDR3 DNA. The D gene is left open where the match is weak. Only part of the rows carry a size: once, few, many, or a class if the clone is expanded.

D: TRBD1; V: TRBV2; size: few; J: TRBJ1-2; CDR3: CASSRQGAQGGYTF; DNA: TGTGCCAGCAGTCGACAGGGGGCGCAGGGTGGCTACACCTTC
D: .; V: TRBV7-2; size: few; J: TRBJ1-3; CDR3: CASSQGTPSGTIYF; DNA: TGTGCCAGCAGCCAGGGGACGCCAAGTGGCACCATATATTTT
D: .; V: TRBV25-1; size: .; J: TRBJ1-2; CDR3: CASTEGGTNYGYTF; DNA: TGTGCCAGCACCGAAGGGGGGACCAACTATGGCTACACCTTC
D: .; V: TRBV20-1; size: .; J: TRBJ2-3; CDR3: CSARVAGFTDTQYF; DNA: TGCAGTGCTAGAGTGGCGGGGTTCACAGATACGCAGTATTTT
D: TRBD2; V: TRBV27; size: many; J: TRBJ2-1; CDR3: CASSGTSGRNEQFF; DNA: TGTGCCAGCTCCGGGACTAGCGGAAGGAATGAGCAGTTCTTC
D: .; V: TRBV5-1; size: .; J: TRBJ2-2; CDR3: CASSLGLEVGELFF; DNA: TGCGCCAGCAGCTTGGGACTAGAGGTCGGGGAGCTGTTTTTT
D: .; V: TRBV18; size: .; J: TRBJ2-7; CDR3: CASSPPAEVEQYF; DNA: TGTGCCAGCTCACCACCGGCGGAGGTCGAGCAGTACTTC
D: .; V: TRBV7-8; size: many; J: TRBJ2-1; CDR3: CASSPLGDRGYNEQFF; DNA: TGTGCCAGCAGCCCCCTGGGGGATAGAGGCTACAATGAGCAGTTCTTC
D: .; V: TRBV7-2; size: .; J: TRBJ2-1; CDR3: CASSVQVSSYNEQFF; DNA: TGTGCCAGCAGCGTACAGGTGAGCTCCTACAATGAGCAGTTCTTC
D: .; V: TRBV6-5; size: .; J: TRBJ1-1; CDR3: CASSTLPNTEAFF; DNA: TGTGCCAGCAGTACATTACCGAACACTGAAGCTTTCTTT
D: .; V: TRBV12-3/TRBV12-4; size: .; J: TRBJ2-5; CDR3: CASSITRGETQYF; DNA: TGTGCCAGCAGTATAACCAGGGGAGAGACCCAGTACTTC
D: .; V: TRBV20-1; size: .; J: TRBJ1-2; CDR3: CSASGLTWGLGYTF; DNA: TGCAGTGCTAGTGGGTTAACGTGGGGGCTCGGCTACACCTTC
D: TRBD1; V: TRBV11-3; size: few; J: TRBJ2-5; CDR3: CAVPGGQGASETQYF; DNA: TGTGCCGTCCCTGGGGGACAGGGGGCATCGGAGACCCAGTACTTC
D: .; V: TRBV5-1; size: many; J: TRBJ1-6; CDR3: CASRSDGADNSPLHF; DNA: TGCGCCAGCAGGTCTGACGGAGCCGATAATTCACCCCTCCACTTT
D: TRBD1; V: TRBV19; size: .; J: TRBJ2-3; CDR3: CASSTRDSRKDTQYF; DNA: TGTGCCAGTAGTACCCGGGACAGTCGCAAGGATACGCAGTATTTT
D: .; V: TRBV4-1; size: few; J: TRBJ2-1; CDR3: CASSQERVILYNEQFF; DNA: TGCGCCAGCAGCCAAGAGAGGGTCATCCTCTACAATGAGCAGTTCTTC
D: .; V: TRBV7-8; size: few; J: TRBJ2-1; CDR3: CASSSREVEQFF; DNA: TGTGCCAGCAGCTCCAGGGAAGTTGAGCAGTTCTTC
D: .; V: TRBV6-5; size: .; J: TRBJ1-5; CDR3: CASSPKGGVLQPQHF; DNA: TGTGCCAGCAGTCCCAAAGGCGGGGTATTACAGCCCCAGCATTTT
D: .; V: TRBV5-5; size: few; J: TRBJ2-6; CDR3: CASSLGRFDISGANVLTF; DNA: TGTGCCAGCAGCTTGGGCCGTTTTGACATCTCTGGGGCCAACGTCCTGACTTTC
D: TRBD2; V: TRBV7-3; size: few; J: TRBJ2-1; CDR3: CASSSSGTSADNEQFF; DNA: TGTGCCAGCAGCTCCTCCGGGACTAGCGCCGACAATGAGCAGTTCTTC
D: TRBD1; V: TRBV4-3; size: few; J: TRBJ2-7; CDR3: CASSQDGPAGGPDEQYF; DNA: TGCGCCAGCAGCCAAGATGGGCCCGCAGGGGGTCCAGACGAGCAGTACTTC
D: .; V: TRBV6-6; size: .; J: TRBJ2-1; CDR3: CASSYIGSSVAQFF; DNA: TGTGCCAGCAGTTATATCGGCTCGTCTGTCGCGCAGTTCTTC
D: .; V: TRBV9; size: .; J: TRBJ1-2; CDR3: CASSAVVAAYGYTF; DNA: TGTGCCAGCAGCGCCGTAGTTGCAGCTTATGGCTACACCTTC
D: .; V: TRBV5-6; size: .; J: TRBJ2-1; CDR3: CASSLDGGRRDEQFF; DNA: TGTGCCAGCAGCTTGGATGGGGGGCGCCGGGATGAGCAGTTCTTC
D: TRBD2; V: TRBV5-1; size: many; J: TRBJ2-1; CDR3: CASTPGGEQFF; DNA: TGCGCCAGCACTCCGGGGGGGGAGCAGTTCTTC
D: .; V: TRBV6-2/TRBV6-3; size: few; J: TRBJ1-4; CDR3: CASSYSGDLEVFF; DNA: TGTGCCAGCAGTTACTCCGGGGACCTCGAGGTGTTTTTT